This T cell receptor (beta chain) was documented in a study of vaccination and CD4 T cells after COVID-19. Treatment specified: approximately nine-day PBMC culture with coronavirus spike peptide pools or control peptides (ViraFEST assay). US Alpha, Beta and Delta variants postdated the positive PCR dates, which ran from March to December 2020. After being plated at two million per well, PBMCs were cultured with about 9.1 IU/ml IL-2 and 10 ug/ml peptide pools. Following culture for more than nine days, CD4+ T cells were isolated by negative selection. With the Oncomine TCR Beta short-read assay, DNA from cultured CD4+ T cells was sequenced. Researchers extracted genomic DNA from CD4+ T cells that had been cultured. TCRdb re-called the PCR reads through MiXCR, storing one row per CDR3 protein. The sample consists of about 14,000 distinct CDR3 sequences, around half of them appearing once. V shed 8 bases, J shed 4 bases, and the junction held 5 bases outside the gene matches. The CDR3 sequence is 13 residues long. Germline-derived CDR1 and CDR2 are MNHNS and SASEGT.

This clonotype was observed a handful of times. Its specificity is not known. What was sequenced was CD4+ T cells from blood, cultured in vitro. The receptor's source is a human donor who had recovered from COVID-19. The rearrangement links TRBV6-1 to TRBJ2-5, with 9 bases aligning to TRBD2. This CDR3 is CASLAGAGETQYF. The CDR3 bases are TGTGCCAGCTTAGCGGGGGCGGGAGAGACCCAGTACTTC.